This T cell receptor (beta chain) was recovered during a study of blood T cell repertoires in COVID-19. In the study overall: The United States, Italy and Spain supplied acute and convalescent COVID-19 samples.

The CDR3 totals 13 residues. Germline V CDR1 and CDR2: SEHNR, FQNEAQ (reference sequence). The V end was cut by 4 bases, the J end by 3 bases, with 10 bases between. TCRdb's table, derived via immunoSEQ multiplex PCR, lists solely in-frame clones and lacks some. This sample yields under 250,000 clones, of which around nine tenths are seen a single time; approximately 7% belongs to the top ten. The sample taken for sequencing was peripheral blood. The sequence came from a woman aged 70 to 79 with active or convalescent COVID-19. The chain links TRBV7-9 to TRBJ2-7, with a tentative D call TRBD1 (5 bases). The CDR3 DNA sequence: TGTGCCAGCAGCTCCAAGGGGCACTACGAGCAGTACTTC. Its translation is CASSSKGHYEQYF.